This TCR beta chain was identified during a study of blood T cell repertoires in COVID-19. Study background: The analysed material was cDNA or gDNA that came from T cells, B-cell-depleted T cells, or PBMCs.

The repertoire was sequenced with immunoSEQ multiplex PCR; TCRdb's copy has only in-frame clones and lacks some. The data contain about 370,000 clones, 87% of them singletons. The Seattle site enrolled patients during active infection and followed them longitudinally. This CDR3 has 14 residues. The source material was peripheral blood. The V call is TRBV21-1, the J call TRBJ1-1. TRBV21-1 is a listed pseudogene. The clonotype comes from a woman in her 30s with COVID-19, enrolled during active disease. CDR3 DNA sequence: TGTGCCAGCAGCAAAGGTGAGCCGAACACTGAAGCTTTCTTT. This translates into CASSKGEPNTEAFF.